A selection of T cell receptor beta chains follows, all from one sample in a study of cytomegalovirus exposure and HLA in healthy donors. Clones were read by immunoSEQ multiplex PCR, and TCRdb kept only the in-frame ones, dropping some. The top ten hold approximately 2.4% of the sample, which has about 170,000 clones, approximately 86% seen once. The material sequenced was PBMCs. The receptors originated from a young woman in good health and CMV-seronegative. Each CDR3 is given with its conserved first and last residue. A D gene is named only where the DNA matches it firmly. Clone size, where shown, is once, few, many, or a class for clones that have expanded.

CASSTTSGRVYEQYF,TGTGCCAGCTCAACTACTAGCGGGAGGGTCTACGAGCAGTACTTC,TRBV18,TRBJ2-7,-,15,TRBD2
CASHTPGGLTEAFF,TGCGCCAGCCATACCCCCGGGGGTTTGACTGAAGCTTTCTTT,TRBV4-1,TRBJ1-1,-,14,-
CASSYTDGDYEQYF,TGTGCCAGCAGTTATACTGACGGGGACTACGAGCAGTACTTC,TRBV6-5,TRBJ2-7,-,14,-
CASSFDRVYEQYF,TGTGCCAGCAGCTTCGACAGGGTCTACGAGCAGTACTTC,TRBV7-2,TRBJ2-7,-,13,TRBD1
CASSSGQRTTIYF,TGTGCCAGCAGCTCCGGACAGAGGACCACCATATATTTT,TRBV7-8,TRBJ1-3,-,13,-
CASSNYRNTEAFF,TGTGCCAGCAGTAATTACAGGAACACTGAAGCTTTCTTT,TRBV6-1,TRBJ1-1,-,13,-
CAWSRTTGFSEKLFF,TGTGCCTGGAGCCGAACGACAGGGTTCAGTGAAAAACTGTTTTTT,TRBV30,TRBJ1-4,once,15,TRBD1
CASSTRQNYEQYF,TGTGCCAGTAGTACCCGACAGAACTACGAGCAGTACTTC,TRBV19,TRBJ2-7,-,13,-
CASSLTVNTEAFF,TGTGCCAGCAGCTTGACGGTGAACACTGAAGCTTTCTTT,TRBV5-4,TRBJ1-1,-,13,-
CASSSPSGSGKREQFF,TGTGCCAGCAGTTCCCCCTCGGGTAGCGGGAAGCGTGAGCAGTTCTTC,TRBV6-6,TRBJ2-1,-,16,TRBD2
CASSLSGLSSSYEQYF,TGTGCCAGCAGCTTATCAGGGTTATCAAGCTCCTACGAGCAGTACTTC,TRBV7-9,TRBJ2-7,-,16,-
CASSILSTDTQYF,TGTGCCAGCAGCATCCTTAGCACAGATACGCAGTATTTT,TRBV5-6,TRBJ2-3,-,13,-
CASSQGLAGAYEQYF,TGTGCCAGCAGCCAAGGACTAGCGGGAGCGTACGAGCAGTACTTC,TRBV13,TRBJ2-7,-,15,TRBD2